This T cell receptor beta chain was sequenced in a study of T cells in Graves' hyperthyroidism and ophthalmopathy. Across the study: Blood was drawn when the patient was first diagnosed and still untreated. Study-wide findings and caveats: In simple terms, a model built on 13 V-J features told ophthalmopathy apart from stable hyperthyroidism.

The CDR3 length is 15 residues. V gave up 5 bases and J gave up 0 bases, with 10 bases separating them. CDR1 is SGHVS, CDR2 FQNEAQ, per germline. Orbital computed tomography and thyroid ultrasound, together with serum TRAb and thyroxine and clinical symptoms, were used for diagnoses. As to this clonotype: Its target is not known.

TCR beta CDR3 regions were amplified from RNA. TCR CDR3 underwent first-round RT-PCR with the HTBI primer set. TCRdb re-analysed the multiplex PCR reads in MiXCR, keeping a single row per CDR3 protein. The sample yields roughly 400,000 distinct CDR3 sequences, around 15% seen once. The sequenced material came from blood. V gene TRBV7-8 combines with J gene TRBJ1-4; unclear D gene. The source is a man over 45 with Graves' ophthalmopathy. The CDR3 coding sequence is TGTGCCAGCAGCCCAATGGGCGCAACTAATGAAAAACTGTTTTTT. Translating gives CASSPMGATNEKLFF.